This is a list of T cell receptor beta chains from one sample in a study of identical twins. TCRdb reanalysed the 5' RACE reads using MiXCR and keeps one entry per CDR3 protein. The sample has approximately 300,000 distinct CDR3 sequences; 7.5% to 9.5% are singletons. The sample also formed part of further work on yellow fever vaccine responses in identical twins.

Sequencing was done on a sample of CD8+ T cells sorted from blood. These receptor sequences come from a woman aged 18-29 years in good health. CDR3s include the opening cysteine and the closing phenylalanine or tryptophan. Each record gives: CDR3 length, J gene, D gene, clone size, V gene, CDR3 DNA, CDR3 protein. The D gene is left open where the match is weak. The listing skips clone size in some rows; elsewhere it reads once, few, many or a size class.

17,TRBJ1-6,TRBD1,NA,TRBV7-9,TGTGCCAGCAGCTTAGTTCTCAGACAGGGGGAGAATTCACCCCTCCACTTT,CASSLVLRQGENSPLHF
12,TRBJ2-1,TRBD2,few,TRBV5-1,TGCGCCAGCAGCTTGGAGCTAGCGGGGCAGTTCTTC,CASSLELAGQFF
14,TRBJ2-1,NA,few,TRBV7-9,TGTGCCAGCAGCCCGCCGACGGATACCAATGAGCAGTTCTTC,CASSPPTDTNEQFF
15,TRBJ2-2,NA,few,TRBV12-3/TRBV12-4,TGTGCCAGCAGTTTAGGCGATGTGGACACCGGGGAGCTGTTTTTT,CASSLGDVDTGELFF
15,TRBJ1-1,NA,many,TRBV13,TGTGCCAGCAGCTTATTTCCACCCATGAACACTGAAGCTTTCTTT,CASSLFPPMNTEAFF
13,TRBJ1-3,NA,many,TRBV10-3,TGTGCCATCAGTGAATCGCGGGGGGACACCATATATTTT,CAISESRGDTIYF
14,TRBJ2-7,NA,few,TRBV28,TGTGCCAGCAGTTTTCGGCAGGGGAACTACGAGCAGTACTTC,CASSFRQGNYEQYF
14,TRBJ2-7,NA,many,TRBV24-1,TGTGCCACCAGTGACCCGAATCGAGAAGGTGAGCAGTACTTC,CATSDPNREGEQYF
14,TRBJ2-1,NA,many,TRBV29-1,TGCAGCGTTGTGCACGGGAGCTCCTACAATGAGCAGTTCTTC,CSVVHGSSYNEQFF
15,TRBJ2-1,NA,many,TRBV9,TGTGCCAGCAGCGTAGAGGACAGCTCCTACAATGAGCAGTTCTTC,CASSVEDSSYNEQFF
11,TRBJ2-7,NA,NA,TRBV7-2,TGTGCCAGCACGAACTCCTACGAGCAGTACTTC,CASTNSYEQYF
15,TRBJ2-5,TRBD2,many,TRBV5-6,TGTGCCAGCAGCCCACGGACTAGCGGGGGTCATATCCAGTACTTC,CASSPRTSGGHIQYF
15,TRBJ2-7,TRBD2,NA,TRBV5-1,TGCGCCAGCACCCGTGGGACTAGCAGTTCCTACGAGCAGTACTTC,CASTRGTSSSYEQYF
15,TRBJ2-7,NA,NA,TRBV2,TGTGCCAGCAGTGAAGATGCGGGTCTCTCCTACGAGCAGTACTTC,CASSEDAGLSYEQYF
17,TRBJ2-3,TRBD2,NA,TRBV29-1,TGCAGCGTTGAAGATCCCCAGGCTAGCGGAAGCACAGATACGCAGTATTTT,CSVEDPQASGSTDTQYF
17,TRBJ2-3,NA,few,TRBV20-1,TGCAGTGCTAGAGATTTTAGACGGGAAGGTAGCACAGATACGCAGTATTTT,CSARDFRREGSTDTQYF
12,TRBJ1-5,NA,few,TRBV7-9,TGTGCCAGCAGCTTCCCCAATCAGCCCCAGCATTTT,CASSFPNQPQHF
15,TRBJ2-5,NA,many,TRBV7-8,TGTGCCAGCAGCCCTAACACAGGGAGGGTAGAGACCCAGTACTTC,CASSPNTGRVETQYF
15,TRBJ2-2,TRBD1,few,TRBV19,TGTGCCAGTAGCCCTGGACAGGTGAACGCCGGGGAGCTGTTTTTT,CASSPGQVNAGELFF
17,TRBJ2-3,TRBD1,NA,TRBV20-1,TGCAGTGCTAGTCCCCACGGTGGGACAGGGAGGACAGATACGCAGTATTTT,CSASPHGGTGRTDTQYF
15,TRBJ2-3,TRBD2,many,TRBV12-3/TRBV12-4,TGTGCCAGCAGTGTTAGCGGGAGTTCGACAGATACGCAGTATTTT,CASSVSGSSTDTQYF
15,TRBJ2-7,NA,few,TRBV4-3,TGCGCCAGCAGCCCTAACAGGGGGGGGGACTACGAGCAGTACTTC,CASSPNRGGDYEQYF
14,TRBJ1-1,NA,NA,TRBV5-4,TGTGCCAGCAGCTACGGGGCGGAGAACACTGAAGCTTTCTTT,CASSYGAENTEAFF
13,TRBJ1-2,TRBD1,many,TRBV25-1,TGTGCCAGCAGTTTTGGGACAGGCTATGGCTACACCTTC,CASSFGTGYGYTF
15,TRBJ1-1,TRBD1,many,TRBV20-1,TGCAGTGTCAAAGCCGAGGACAGGGGGACCCTTGAAGCTTTCTTT,CSVKAEDRGTLEAFF
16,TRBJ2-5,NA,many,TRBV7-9,TGTGCCAGCAGCTTTAGTACACTTGGGGCCCAAGAGACCCAGTACTTC,CASSFSTLGAQETQYF
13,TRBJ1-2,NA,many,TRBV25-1,TGTGCCAGCATCCCGGCCGGGGGCAGGGGCTACACCTTC,CASIPAGGRGYTF
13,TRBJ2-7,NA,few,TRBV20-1,TGCAGTGCTAGTGGGGACCTGGCCTACGAGCAGTACTTC,CSASGDLAYEQYF
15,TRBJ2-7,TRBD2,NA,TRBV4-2,TGTGCCAGCGGTGAACGGCTAGCGGAGGGGTACGAGCAGTACTTC,CASGERLAEGYEQYF
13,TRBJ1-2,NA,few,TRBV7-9,TGTGCCAGCAGCCACGGGGTATCATATGGCTACACCTTC,CASSHGVSYGYTF
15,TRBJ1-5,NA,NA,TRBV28,TGTGCCAGCAGTGGGGGCAATTTTGGGCAGCAGCCCCAGCATTTT,CASSGGNFGQQPQHF
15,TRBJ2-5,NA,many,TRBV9,TGTGCCAGCAGCGTACAGGGGATATCCGGAGAGACCCAGTACTTC,CASSVQGISGETQYF